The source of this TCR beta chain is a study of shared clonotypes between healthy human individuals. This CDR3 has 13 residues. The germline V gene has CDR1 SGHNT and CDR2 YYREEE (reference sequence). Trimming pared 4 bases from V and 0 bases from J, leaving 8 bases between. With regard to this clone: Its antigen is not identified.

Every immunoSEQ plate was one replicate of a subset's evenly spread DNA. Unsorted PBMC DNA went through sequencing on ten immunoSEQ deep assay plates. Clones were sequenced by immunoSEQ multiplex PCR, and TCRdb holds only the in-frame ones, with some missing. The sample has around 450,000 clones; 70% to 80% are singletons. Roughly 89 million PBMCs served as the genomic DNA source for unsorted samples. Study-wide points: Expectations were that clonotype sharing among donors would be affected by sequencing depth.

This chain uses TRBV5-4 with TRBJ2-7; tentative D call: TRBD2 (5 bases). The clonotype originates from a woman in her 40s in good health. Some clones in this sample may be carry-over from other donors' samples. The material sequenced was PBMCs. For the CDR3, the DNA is TGTGCCAGCAGCCGCGAGGGCTCCTACGAGCAGTACTTC. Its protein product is CASSREGSYEQYF.